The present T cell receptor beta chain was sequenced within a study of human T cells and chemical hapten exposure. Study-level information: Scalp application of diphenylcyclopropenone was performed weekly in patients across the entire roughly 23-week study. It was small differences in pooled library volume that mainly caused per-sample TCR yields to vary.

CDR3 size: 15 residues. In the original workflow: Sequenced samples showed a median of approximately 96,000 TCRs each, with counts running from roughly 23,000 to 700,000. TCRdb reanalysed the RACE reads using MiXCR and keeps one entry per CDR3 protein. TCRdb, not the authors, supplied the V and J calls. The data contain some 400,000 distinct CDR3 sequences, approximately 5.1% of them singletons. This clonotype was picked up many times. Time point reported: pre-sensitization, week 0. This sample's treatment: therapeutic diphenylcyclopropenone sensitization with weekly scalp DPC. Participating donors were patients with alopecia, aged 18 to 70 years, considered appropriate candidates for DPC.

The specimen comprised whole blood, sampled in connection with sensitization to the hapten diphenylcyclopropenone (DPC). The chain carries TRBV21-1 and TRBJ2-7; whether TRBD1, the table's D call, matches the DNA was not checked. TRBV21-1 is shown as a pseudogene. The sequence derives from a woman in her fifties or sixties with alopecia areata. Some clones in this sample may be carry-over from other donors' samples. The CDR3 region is CASSMGTGVGDEQYF. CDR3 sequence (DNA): TGTGCCAGCAGCATGGGGACAGGAGTCGGTGACGAGCAGTACTTC.